The present TCR beta chain was sequenced within a study of T cells after yellow fever vaccination (dated by TCRdb to between 2018 and 2021). In terms of the full investigation: The SMART-Seq v4 Ultra Low Input RNA kit was used to prepare libraries from fractions with low cell numbers. Blood was drawn at multiple timepoints before and after primary and secondary immunization, with bulk PBMC replicates and cell subsets isolated. Two healthy male donors, one aged 18 to 29 and one aged 30 to 40 years, were included in the cohort. To follow T-cell clones before and after primary and booster YFV17D yellow fever vaccination, bulk TCR alpha and beta repertoires were sequenced over time.

In the paper's terms, the treatment or condition label means: live attenuated yellow fever vaccine strain. At each blood-draw timepoint, two biological replicates of bulk PBMCs were collected. A standard Ficoll-Paque protocol was used to isolate PBMCs from peripheral blood. RNA was extracted with TriZol from bulk PBMCs, CD4 and CD8 fractions, and dextramer-positive and dextramer-negative fractions. TCR cDNA was synthesized by 5'RACE template switching, through which a universal primer site and unique molecular identifiers were introduced. Priming of cDNA synthesis was performed from both the TCR alpha and TCR beta constant segments. Library amplification involved two PCR steps, and the second step added sample barcodes and sequencing adapters. Sequencing of libraries was done on Illumina HiSeq 2500 (2x100 bp) or NovaSeq (2x150 bp). Per the source publication's procedure: Demultiplexing of reads and collapsing into UMI consensus sequences were performed with MIGEC, and V(D)J alignment was carried out with MiXCR. Clonotypes responding to the vaccine were identified with edgeR on replicate PBMC samples, with the criteria of FDR below 0.01 and a log2 fold change above 5 up to day 15. CD4 or CD8 identity was assigned to each bulk clonotype according to whether the clonotype was present at higher abundance in the sequenced CD4 repertoire or the sequenced CD8 repertoire. The public sequencing data were trimmed at Q25 with fastp and processed into clonotypes with MiXCR by TCRdb, which kept only in-frame beta chains. Rows are combined by CDR3 protein, so each entry shows the most common genes and DNA. These V and J calls originate from TCRdb's pipeline instead of the authors' own analysis. The sample records some 670,000 distinct CDR3 sequences, roughly an eighth of which are singletons. The top ten constitute 14% to 15% of the sample.

Concerning this clonotype itself: What antigen it recognizes has not been identified. No base qualities exist here, and no much larger clone lies one base off it.

The study at large found these results: The secondary T-cell response was weaker than the primary response but faster, peaking on day 5 instead of day 15. The study included only a couple of donors, which limits how far the findings can be generalized. Most clones expanded after primary vaccination were re-detected after the booster (96% of CD4 and around 86% of CD8), suggesting broad memory maintenance. A small fraction of clonotypes appeared in both the CD4 and CD8 compartments, likely as a result of convergent recombination. FACS-sorted repertoires could contain abundant contaminating clonotypes from the bulk population, so computational filtering was required.

This clonotype originated in a man aged 25-45 years who received the YFV17D yellow fever vaccine. The sequencing here drew on PBMCs, taken on the day of the yellow fever booster vaccination.

The CDR3 reads CASSFGQGARGYTF. The DNA reads TGTGCCAGCAGTTTCGGACAGGGGGCGCGGGGCTACACCTTC. The chain links TRBV12-3 or TRBV12-4 with TRBJ1-2; the junction holds 11 bases that match TRBD1. At the junction V is shortened by 3 bases and J by 8 bases; bases outside the gene matches: 5. Including the terminal cysteine and phenylalanine, the CDR3 comprises 14 residues. The CDR3 DNA has 42 bases and is translated from base 1.